The 7 T cell receptor beta chains presented below share a single source sample, sequenced in a study of shared clonotypes between healthy human individuals. This table comes from immunoSEQ multiplex PCR, and its TCRdb copy is limited to in-frame clones, with some not included. The sample has 950,000 to 1,300,000 clones; about 75% are singletons. The specimen sequenced was memory CD4+ T cells sorted from blood. Subset described: CD45RA-negative fraction. Every receptor here comes from a man aged 18-30 years in good health.

J is TRBJ2-2 and V is TRBV19; 7 bases map to TRBD1. CDR3 length: 15 amino acids. CDR1 LNHDA and CDR2 SQIVND come from the germline V gene (reference sequence). Trimming cost V 5 bases and J 1 base; bases outside gene matches: 4. The CDR3 DNA sequence: TGTGCCAGTAGTCGTGGGACAGTGAACACCGGGGAGCTGTTTTTT. Translated, it gives CASSRGTVNTGELFF.

The V and J genes are TRBV7-2 and TRBJ1-6; no definite D call. The length of the CDR3 is 16 residues. V was trimmed by 2 bases and J by 10 bases, leaving 18 bases between them. CDR1 and CDR2 from the germline V gene are SGHTA and FQGNSA. In DNA form, the CDR3 reads TGTGCCAGCAGCTTAAACGCGATAGGAGTTAACTCACCCCTCCACTTT. Translated, it gives CASSLNAIGVNSPLHF. Drawing the rest from reference TRBV7-2 and TRBJ1-6, the complete variable domain is GAGVSQSPSNKVTEKGKDVELRCDPISGHTALYWYRQSLGQGLEFLIYFQGNSAPDKSGLPSDRFSAERTGGSVSTLTIQRTQQEDSAVYLCASSLNAIGVNSPLHFGNGTRLTVT.

The chain uses TRBV10-3 and TRBJ2-2; 7 bases line up with TRBD2. The V segment lost 8 bases and the J segment 6 bases; nucleotides outside the gene matches: 6. This CDR3 region has 13 residues. Germline V lookup: CDR1 ENHRY, CDR2 SYGVKD. CDR3 DNA sequence: TGTGCCATCGATAATGGGGGGGCCGGGGAGCTGTTTTTT. This gives the protein CAIDNGGAGELFF.

As to this clone: Germline is not matched at one junction end, which may reflect a read error. The rearrangement uses TRBV7-7 and TRBJ2-3; the match to TRBD2 covers 10 bases. CDR3 length: 16 residues. CDR1 and CDR2 (germline): SSHAT, FNYEAQ (reference sequence). CDR3 sequence (DNA): TGTGCTAGCAGCCGCAGCGGGAGGGCGAGCACAGATACGCAGTATTTT. Encoded protein: CASSRSGRASTDTQYF.

This chain connects TRBV14 to TRBJ2-5; TRBD2 agrees at 9 bases. V shed 2 bases, J shed 1 base, and the junction held 5 bases outside the gene matches. Germline assignment: CDR1 SGHDN and CDR2 FVKESK. This CDR3 comprises 16 residues. This chain's CDR3 is CASSQPGTSSQETQYF. The CDR3 coding sequence is TGTGCCAGCAGCCAACCCGGGACTAGCAGCCAAGAGACCCAGTACTTC.

Only one count was recorded for this clone. The rearrangement links TRBV18 to TRBJ2-1; TRBD1 matches 8 bases. V trimming: 5 bases; J trimming: 6 bases; junction bases outside the gene matches: 9. CDR3 length: 15 amino acids. CDR1 is KGHSH, CDR2 LQKENI, per germline. The DNA of the CDR3 is TGTGCCAGCTCAGGTCGAGGACAGGGCTTCAATGAGCAGTTCTTC. It is translated as CASSGRGQGFNEQFF.

The chain recombines TRBV5-1 with TRBJ2-3, with D maybe TRBD1 (5 bases). CDR3 size: 13 residues. Germline V gene sequence: CDR1 SGHRS, CDR2 YFSETQ. V lost 6 bases, J lost 3 bases, and 11 bases lay in between. The CDR3 DNA reads as TGCGCCAGCATGGATCAGGGTACAGATACGCAGTATTTT. Residues: CASMDQGTDTQYF.